This TCR beta chain stems from a study of T cells in tuberculosis. Study details: CD1B tetramers identified T cells specific for mycobacterial lipid GMM. Whole-study results and caveats: GMM-specific TCRs were nearer to active tuberculosis alpha repertoires, suggesting expansion.

Time point here: new active TB diagnosis, blood taken before or within 7 days of starting treatment. HIV-seronegative South African adults aged 18 years or older had newly diagnosed active tuberculosis. On average roughly 100,000 T cells per donor were immunosequenced. In the case of this clone: Its antigen is as yet unknown.

Germline CDR1 and CDR2: LNHNV and YYDKDF (reference sequence). The V gene lost 4 bases and the J gene lost 5 bases, with 11 bases spanning the gap. The CDR3 sequence is 14 residues long. Some clones are missing from TCRdb's copy, which holds only in-frame ones; the method was immunoSEQ multiplex PCR. Altogether around 33,000 clones are present, about 90% being singletons, with the ten largest covering roughly 5.4%. The material sequenced was PBMCs, taken at tuberculosis diagnosis. The receptor was isolated from an adult with tuberculosis. The chain joins TRBV15 to TRBJ1-4, with D perhaps matching TRBD1 (6 bases). CDR3 protein: CATSTGTRNEKLFF. The CDR3 coding sequence is TGTGCCACCAGCACTGGGACAAGGAATGAAAAACTGTTTTTT.